These 2 T cell receptor beta chains share one sample of origin, sequenced in a study of early T cells in non-severe SARS-CoV-2 infection (TCRdb year 2021). Receptors were amplified or captured by 5' RACE. Instrument used: NextSeq 500. TCRdb's own reprocessing of the public reads used fastp at Q25 and MiXCR and kept productive beta chains. Each entry is one CDR3 protein sequence, shown with its most common DNA and genes. For this sample there are 40,000 to 60,000 distinct CDR3 sequences; roughly 6.2% appear just once. The top ten hold around 7% of the sample. Sequenced here: whole blood, sampled at baseline. The receptors originated from an adult who was a healthcare worker with PCR-confirmed SARS-CoV-2 infection or an uninfected control (not recorded which).

This sequence joins TRBV4-3 and TRBJ2-1, with no clear D. Germline V lookup: CDR1 LGHNA, CDR2 YSLEER. The CDR3 has 15 amino acids. Trimming cost V 0 bases and J 8 bases, with 14 bases left between them. CDR3 DNA: TGCGCCAGCAGCCAAGACGGGCTAGGATTGGATGAGCAGTTCTTC. It yields the protein CASSQDGLGLDEQFF.

A few counts support this clonotype. The V and J genes are TRBV14 and TRBJ2-1; no definite D call. Trimming left V 4 bases short and J 4 bases short, with 8 bases between. Germline values: CDR1 SGHDN, CDR2 FVKESK. The CDR3 runs to 13 residues. DNA for the CDR3: TGTGCCAGCAGCCCTTACTCGTACAATGAGCAGTTCTTC. It specifies CASSPYSYNEQFF.